This TCR beta chain was recorded in a study of blood T cell repertoires in COVID-19. Study-level background: Sites across the United States, Italy and Spain contributed samples from acute and convalescent COVID-19. In each case, the material was cDNA or gDNA derived from T cells, B-cell-depleted T cells, or PBMCs.

This CDR3 is 15 amino acids long. V lost 0 bases and J lost 0, with 8 bases in between. Germline V gene lookup returns CDR1 SGHNT and CDR2 YYREEE (reference sequence). How the authors handled the data: Reference gene primer amplification in the assay estimated nucleated cell counts. Libraries were prepared by immunoSEQ multiplex PCR; TCRdb keeps only in-frame clonotypes and omits some of them. V and J calls and clone size follow that table, whereas D and trimming were derived from the DNA. This table has about 160,000 clones, approximately 90% appearing once. Material: peripheral blood. The chain carries TRBV5-4 and TRBJ2-3; D remains unclear. This TCR came from a man aged 18-30 years with acute or convalescent COVID-19. The CDR3 bases are TGTGCCAGCAGCTTGGGTACAGTTAGCACAGATACGCAGTATTTT. Translated, it gives CASSLGTVSTDTQYF.